These T cell receptor beta chains were read from a single sample in a study of shared clonotypes between healthy human individuals. The repertoire was sequenced with immunoSEQ multiplex PCR; TCRdb's copy has only in-frame clones and lacks some. The sample contains fewer than 850,000 clones, approximately 97% of which appear only once. Source material: naive CD8+ T cells sorted from blood. Receptors were obtained from a man aged 25 to 40 in good health. CDR3s include the opening cysteine and the closing phenylalanine or tryptophan. A D gene is named only where the DNA matches it firmly. The size of a clone is reported for some rows only, either as once, few or many, or as a class for expanded clones.

D	J	V	size	CDR3	DNA
TRBD1	TRBJ1-2	TRBV27	.	CASSQGQGYGYTF	TGTGCCAGCAGTCAAGGACAGGGCTATGGCTACACCTTC
.	TRBJ2-7	TRBV29-1	.	CSVEGLGYEQYF	TGCAGCGTTGAAGGGTTGGGGTACGAGCAGTACTTC
.	TRBJ2-2	TRBV5-1	.	CASSSAGVEELFF	TGCGCCAGCAGCTCGGCCGGGGTGGAGGAGCTGTTTTTT
.	TRBJ2-5	TRBV7-9	.	CASSSPAAGLQETQYF	TGTGCCAGCAGCTCCCCGGCGGCAGGGCTCCAAGAGACCCAGTACTTC
.	TRBJ2-3	TRBV4-1	.	CASSLNLGGSTDTQYF	TGCGCCAGCAGCCTCAACCTTGGGGGGAGCACAGATACGCAGTATTTT
.	TRBJ1-2	TRBV9	.	CASSVGVYGYTF	TGTGCCAGCAGCGTAGGGGTCTATGGCTACACCTTC
.	TRBJ2-3	TRBV14	.	CASSQEVGFGPLSDTQYF	TGTGCCAGCAGCCAAGAAGTCGGCTTCGGACCACTCTCAGATACGCAGTATTTT
.	TRBJ1-1	TRBV11-2	.	CASSSYTGAFF	TGTGCCAGCAGCTCTTACACGGGGGCTTTCTTT
.	TRBJ2-1	TRBV4-3	.	CASSQDGRTHNEQFF	TGCGCCAGCAGCCAAGACGGCAGGACTCACAATGAGCAGTTCTTC
TRBD1	TRBJ1-5	TRBV30	once	CAWRAGTASNQPQHF	TGTGCCTGGAGGGCGGGGACAGCTAGCAATCAGCCCCAGCATTTT
TRBD2	TRBJ2-1	TRBV29-1	.	CSVEDWEGSSYNEQFF	TGCAGCGTTGAAGATTGGGAGGGGAGCTCCTACAATGAGCAGTTCTTC
.	TRBJ1-2	TRBV6-5	.	CASSYSMAGNHYGYTF	TGTGCCAGCAGTTACTCGATGGCAGGGAATCACTATGGCTACACCTTC
.	TRBJ2-7	TRBV15	.	CATSRDKGLLSDEQYF	TGTGCCACCAGCAGAGATAAAGGGCTACTCTCGGACGAGCAGTACTTC
TRBD1	TRBJ1-2	TRBV5-4	.	CASSPGTGVYGYTF	TGTGCCAGCAGCCCTGGGACAGGAGTCTATGGCTACACCTTC
.	TRBJ2-7	TRBV13	once	CASSLWGAYEQYF	TGTGCCAGCAGCTTATGGGGGGCCTACGAGCAGTACTTC
TRBD1	TRBJ2-7	TRBV5-1	few	CASSLGQGAYEQYF	TGCGCCAGCAGCTTAGGACAGGGGGCATACGAGCAGTACTTC
.	TRBJ2-1	TRBV4-1	.	CASSPFFSGADEQFF	TGCGCCAGCAGCCCGTTCTTCTCAGGGGCAGATGAGCAGTTCTTC
.	TRBJ1-2	TRBV7-9	.	CASRARGLDGYTF	TGTGCCAGCAGAGCTCGGGGTTTAGATGGCTACACCTTC
TRBD2	TRBJ2-1	TRBV28	.	CASSGSGGGPPVGNEQFF	TGTGCCAGCAGCGGTTCGGGGGGAGGGCCTCCGGTAGGGAATGAGCAGTTCTTC
.	TRBJ1-2	TRBV7-9	.	CASSLDFGDGRYTF	TGTGCCAGCAGCCTCGATTTTGGGGATGGTCGCTACACCTTC
.	TRBJ2-3	TRBV6-5	.	CASSYTPVGSQYF	TGTGCCAGCAGTTACACCCCTGTGGGTTCGCAGTATTTT
TRBD1	TRBJ2-7	TRBV6-1	.	CASRPDRDPSYEQYF	TGTGCCAGCAGACCCGACAGGGACCCATCCTACGAGCAGTACTTC
.	TRBJ2-1	TRBV6-5	.	CASSRGRNEQFF	TGTGCCAGCAGTCGAGGACGCAATGAGCAGTTCTTC
.	TRBJ1-2	TRBV12-5	.	CASGFGSHYDGYTF	TGTGCTAGTGGTTTTGGGAGTCATTATGATGGCTACACCTTC
TRBD2	TRBJ2-1	TRBV29-1	.	CSVDGLAGVLDVDEQFF	TGCAGCGTTGATGGCCTGGCGGGAGTGTTGGATGTCGATGAGCAGTTCTTC
.	TRBJ2-1	TRBV30	.	CAWSDGYNEQFF	TGTGCCTGGAGTGATGGCTACAATGAGCAGTTCTTC
.	TRBJ2-3	TRBV7-9	.	CASSHMSRAGTDTQYF	TGTGCCAGCAGCCACATGTCAAGGGCTGGCACAGATACGCAGTATTTT
.	TRBJ2-7	TRBV5-6	.	CASSLGEYEQYF	TGTGCCAGCAGCCTCGGAGAATACGAGCAGTACTTC
TRBD1	TRBJ2-7	TRBV9	.	CASSVTGTANYEQYF	TGTGCCAGCAGCGTAACCGGGACAGCCAACTACGAGCAGTACTTC